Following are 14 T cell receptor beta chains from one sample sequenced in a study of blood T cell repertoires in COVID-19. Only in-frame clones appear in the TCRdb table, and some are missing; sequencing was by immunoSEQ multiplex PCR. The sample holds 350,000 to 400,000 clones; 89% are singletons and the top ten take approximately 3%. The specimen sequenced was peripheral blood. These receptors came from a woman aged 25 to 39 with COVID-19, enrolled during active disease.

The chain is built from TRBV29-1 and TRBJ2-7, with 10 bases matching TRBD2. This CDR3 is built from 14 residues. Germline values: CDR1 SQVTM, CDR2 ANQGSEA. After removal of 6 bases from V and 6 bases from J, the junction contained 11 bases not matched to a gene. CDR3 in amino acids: CSVLTGTSALEQYF. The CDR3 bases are TGCAGCGTCCTCACCGGGACTAGCGCGCTCGAGCAGTACTTC.

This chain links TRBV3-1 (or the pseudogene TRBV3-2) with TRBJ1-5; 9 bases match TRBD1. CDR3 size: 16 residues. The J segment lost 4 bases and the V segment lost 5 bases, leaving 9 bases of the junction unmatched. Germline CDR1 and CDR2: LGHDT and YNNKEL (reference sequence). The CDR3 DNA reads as TGTGCCAGCAGCGCCTCTACAGGGGGCGGGAATCAGCCCCAGCATTTT. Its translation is CASSASTGGGNQPQHF.

This CDR3 reads CASSSAKRKGGYNSPLHF. The CDR3 DNA reads as TGTGCCAGCAGCTCAGCGAAGCGGAAGGGGGGGTATAATTCACCCCTCCACTTT. This rearrangement joins TRBV7-8 to TRBJ1-6; D perhaps matches TRBD1 (6 bases). The ends were cut back, 4 bases at V and 4 bases at J, with 20 bases in the middle. Germline values: CDR1 SGHVS, CDR2 FQNEAQ. The CDR3 covers 18 residues.

This CDR3 reads CAWSVISGDRGYNEQFF. CDR3 sequence (DNA): TGTGCCTGGAGTGTTATTTCCGGGGACAGGGGATACAATGAGCAGTTCTTC. This chain joins TRBV30 and TRBJ2-1; 10 bases agree with TRBD1. The germline CDR1 and CDR2 sequences are GTSNPN and SVGIG (reference sequence). This CDR3 region has 17 residues. The V and J ends lost 0 bases and 4 bases, in that order; junction bases with no gene match: 9.

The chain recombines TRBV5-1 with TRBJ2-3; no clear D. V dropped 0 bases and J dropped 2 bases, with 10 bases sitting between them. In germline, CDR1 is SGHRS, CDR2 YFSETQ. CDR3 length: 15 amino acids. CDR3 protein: CASSLDPTHTDTQYF. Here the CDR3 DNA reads TGCGCCAGCAGCTTGGATCCTACTCACACAGATACGCAGTATTTT.

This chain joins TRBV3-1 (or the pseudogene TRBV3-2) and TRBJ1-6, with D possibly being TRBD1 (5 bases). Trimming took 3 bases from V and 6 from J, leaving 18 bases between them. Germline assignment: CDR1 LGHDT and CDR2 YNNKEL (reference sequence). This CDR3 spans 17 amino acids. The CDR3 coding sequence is TGTGCCAGCAGCCACGGGGGGGGGACGGGGCTTAATTCACCCCTCCACTTT. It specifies CASSHGGGTGLNSPLHF.

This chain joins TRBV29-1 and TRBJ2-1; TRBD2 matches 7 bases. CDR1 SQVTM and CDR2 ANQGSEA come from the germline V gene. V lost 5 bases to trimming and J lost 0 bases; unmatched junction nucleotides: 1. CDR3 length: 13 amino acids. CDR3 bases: TGCAGCGTTCGCGGGAGCTCCTACAATGAGCAGTTCTTC. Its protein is CSVRGSSYNEQFF.

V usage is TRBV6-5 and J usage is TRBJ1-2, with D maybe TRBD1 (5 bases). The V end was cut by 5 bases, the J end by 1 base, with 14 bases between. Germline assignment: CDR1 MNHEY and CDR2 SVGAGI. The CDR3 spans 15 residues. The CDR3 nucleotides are TGTGCCAGCAGTAGACGACAGACAAGTAACTATGGCTACACCTTC. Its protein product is CASSRRQTSNYGYTF.

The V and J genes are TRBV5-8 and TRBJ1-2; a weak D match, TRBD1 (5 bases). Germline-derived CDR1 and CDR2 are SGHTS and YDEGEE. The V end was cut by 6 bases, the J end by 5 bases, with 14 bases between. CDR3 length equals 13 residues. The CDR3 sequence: CASMTNRFYGYTF. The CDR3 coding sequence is TGTGCCAGCATGACAAACAGGTTTTATGGCTACACCTTC.

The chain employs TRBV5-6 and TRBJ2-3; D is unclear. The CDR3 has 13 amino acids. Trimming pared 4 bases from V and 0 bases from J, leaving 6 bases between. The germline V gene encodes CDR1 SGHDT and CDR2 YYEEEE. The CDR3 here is CASSLGSTDTQYF. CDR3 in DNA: TGTGCCAGCAGCCTCGGGAGCACAGATACGCAGTATTTT.

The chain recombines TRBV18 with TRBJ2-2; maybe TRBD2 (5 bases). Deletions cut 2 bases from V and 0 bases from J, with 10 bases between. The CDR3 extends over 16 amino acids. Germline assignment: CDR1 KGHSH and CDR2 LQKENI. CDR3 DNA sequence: TGTGCCAGCTCACCAGCCGCGGGCCCGAACACCGGGGAGCTGTTTTTT. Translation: CASSPAAGPNTGELFF.

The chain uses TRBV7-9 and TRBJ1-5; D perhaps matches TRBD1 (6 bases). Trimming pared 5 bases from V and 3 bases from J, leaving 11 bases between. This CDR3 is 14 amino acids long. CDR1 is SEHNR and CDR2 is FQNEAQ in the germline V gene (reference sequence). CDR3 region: CASSQDSINQPQHF. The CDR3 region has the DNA TGTGCCAGCAGCCAGGACAGTATCAATCAGCCCCAGCATTTT.

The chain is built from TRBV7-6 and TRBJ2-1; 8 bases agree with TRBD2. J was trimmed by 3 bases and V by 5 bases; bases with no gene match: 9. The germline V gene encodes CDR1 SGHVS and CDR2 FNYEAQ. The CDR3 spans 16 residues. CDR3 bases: TGTGCCAGCAGCACGGTCTCGGGAGGGGGCTACAATGAGCAGTTCTTC. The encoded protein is CASSTVSGGGYNEQFF. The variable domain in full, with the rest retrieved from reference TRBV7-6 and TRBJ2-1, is GAGVSQSPRYKVTKRGQDVALRCDPISGHVSLYWYRQALGQGPEFLTYFNYEAQQDKSGLPNDRFSAERPEGSISTLTIQRTEQRDSAMYRCASSTVSGGGYNEQFFGPGTRLTVL.

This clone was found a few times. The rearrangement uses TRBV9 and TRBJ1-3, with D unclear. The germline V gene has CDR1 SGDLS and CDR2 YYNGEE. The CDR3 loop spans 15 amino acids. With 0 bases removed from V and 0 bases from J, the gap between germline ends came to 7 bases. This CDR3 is CASSVGQLSGNTIYF. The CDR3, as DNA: TGTGCCAGCAGCGTAGGCCAACTCTCTGGAAACACCATATATTTT.